Listed below are T cell receptor beta chains from one sample, sequenced in a study of regulatory dendritic cells for organ transplantation. Assay used: immunoSEQ multiplex PCR; TCRdb lists only in-frame clones, some missing. The table lists approximately 10,000 clones, under 90% of them singletons. For these receptors, no antigen is known. Sequences were obtained from naive CD8+ T cells from blood cultured with dendritic cells. All receptors derive from a human donor in good health. The CDR3 runs from the conserved cysteine through the conserved F or W. Fields, in order: V gene, clone size, D gene, J gene, CDR3 DNA, CDR3 protein. The D gene is left open where the match is weak. Not every row has a clone size; where given, it reads once, few, many or a size class.

v_call: TRBV27; clone_size: .; d_call: .; j_call: TRBJ2-7; cdr3_nt: TGTGCCAGCAGTTTCCCTGGTCTTGAGCAGTACTTC; cdr3_aa: CASSFPGLEQYF
v_call: TRBV10-2; clone_size: .; d_call: .; j_call: TRBJ1-6; cdr3_nt: TGCGCCAGCAGTGAGTCTTGGGCCTCTTATAATTCACCCCTCCACTTT; cdr3_aa: CASSESWASYNSPLHF
v_call: TRBV7-3; clone_size: .; d_call: .; j_call: TRBJ1-6; cdr3_nt: TGTGCCAGCAGCTTATGGGGGCAGGGACGGTCACCCCTCCACTTT; cdr3_aa: CASSLWGQGRSPLHF
v_call: TRBV7-9; clone_size: .; d_call: TRBD1; j_call: TRBJ1-2; cdr3_nt: TGTGCCAGCAGCTTCCGGGACAGGGGCGGCTATGGCTACACCTTC; cdr3_aa: CASSFRDRGGYGYTF
v_call: TRBV28; clone_size: .; d_call: TRBD1; j_call: TRBJ1-2; cdr3_nt: TGTGCCAGCAGTTACGATACAGGGGGCGCTATAGTTGGCTACACCTTC; cdr3_aa: CASSYDTGGAIVGYTF
v_call: TRBV19; clone_size: few; d_call: .; j_call: TRBJ1-1; cdr3_nt: TGTGCCAGTAGTACCTGGAGGACGGTAGGGAACACTGAAGCTTTCTTT; cdr3_aa: CASSTWRTVGNTEAFF
v_call: TRBV2; clone_size: .; d_call: .; j_call: TRBJ1-4; cdr3_nt: TGTGCCAGCATGTTGGGGCGGCAAGATGAAAAACTGTTTTTT; cdr3_aa: CASMLGRQDEKLFF
v_call: TRBV7-6; clone_size: .; d_call: TRBD1; j_call: TRBJ2-1; cdr3_nt: TGTGCCAGCAGCTTATTGGAAGAACAGGGGTATGTCTACAATGAGCAGTTCTTC; cdr3_aa: CASSLLEEQGYVYNEQFF
v_call: TRBV29-1; clone_size: .; d_call: TRBD1; j_call: TRBJ2-5; cdr3_nt: TGCAGCGTAAACAGGGGGCGGGAGACCCAGTACTTC; cdr3_aa: CSVNRGRETQYF
v_call: TRBV27; clone_size: .; d_call: TRBD2; j_call: TRBJ2-7; cdr3_nt: TGTGCCAGCAGCTCTAGCGGGGGGCTCTACGAGCAGTACTTC; cdr3_aa: CASSSSGGLYEQYF
v_call: TRBV4-2; clone_size: .; d_call: .; j_call: TRBJ2-7; cdr3_nt: TGTGCCAGCAGCCAAGTTCTGGGCCCGCGAAGGGAGCAGTACTTC; cdr3_aa: CASSQVLGPRREQYF
v_call: TRBV9; clone_size: .; d_call: TRBD2; j_call: TRBJ2-5; cdr3_nt: TGTGCCAGCAGCGTCCCGACTAGCGGGGGTGGAGAGACCCAGTACTTC; cdr3_aa: CASSVPTSGGGETQYF
v_call: TRBV15; clone_size: .; d_call: .; j_call: TRBJ1-5; cdr3_nt: TGTGCCACCAGCAGAGATCGGGCAGCGAATCAGCCCCAGCATTTT; cdr3_aa: CATSRDRAANQPQHF
v_call: TRBV7-9; clone_size: .; d_call: .; j_call: TRBJ2-7; cdr3_nt: TGTGCCAGCAGCGCTAGGGTATACGAGCAGTACTTC; cdr3_aa: CASSARVYEQYF
v_call: TRBV13; clone_size: .; d_call: .; j_call: TRBJ2-2; cdr3_nt: TGTGCCAGCAGCCTCGCGGGATTTAACTCGGACACCGGGGAGCTGTTTTTT; cdr3_aa: CASSLAGFNSDTGELFF
v_call: TRBV5-8; clone_size: .; d_call: .; j_call: TRBJ1-1; cdr3_nt: TGTGCCAGCAGCTTGTTAATGAACACTGAAGCTTTCTTT; cdr3_aa: CASSLLMNTEAFF
v_call: TRBV6-4; clone_size: .; d_call: TRBD2; j_call: TRBJ2-5; cdr3_nt: TGTGCCACCTCGCGCCTAGCGGGAGGGCCGGGAGAGACCCAGTACTTC; cdr3_aa: CATSRLAGGPGETQYF
v_call: TRBV30; clone_size: .; d_call: TRBD2; j_call: TRBJ2-1; cdr3_nt: TGTGCCTGGAGGCTAGCGGGGATCTGGGAGCAGTTCTTC; cdr3_aa: CAWRLAGIWEQFF
v_call: TRBV5-4; clone_size: .; d_call: .; j_call: TRBJ1-3; cdr3_nt: TGTGCCAGCAGCTTGGCCGGGGGGCGTTCATCTGGAAACACCATATATTTT; cdr3_aa: CASSLAGGRSSGNTIYF
v_call: TRBV29-1; clone_size: .; d_call: .; j_call: TRBJ2-7; cdr3_nt: TGCAGCGTTGAAGCTAGCTCCACCTACGAGCAGTACTTC; cdr3_aa: CSVEASSTYEQYF
v_call: TRBV2; clone_size: once; d_call: TRBD1; j_call: TRBJ2-1; cdr3_nt: TGTGCCAGCCAGACATCCGGGACAGGAGCCTACAATGAGCAGTTCTTC; cdr3_aa: CASQTSGTGAYNEQFF
v_call: TRBV14; clone_size: .; d_call: .; j_call: TRBJ2-7; cdr3_nt: TGTGCCAGCAGCCACGAACCGGGCCCCTCCTACGAGCAGTACTTC; cdr3_aa: CASSHEPGPSYEQYF
v_call: TRBV4-1; clone_size: .; d_call: TRBD1; j_call: TRBJ2-7; cdr3_nt: TGCGCCAGCAGCCAAGTAGACAGGGGGCTGGACGAGCAGTACTTC; cdr3_aa: CASSQVDRGLDEQYF
v_call: TRBV9; clone_size: .; d_call: .; j_call: TRBJ1-1; cdr3_nt: TGTGCCTCCCGAATAGGGACTGAAGCTTTCTTT; cdr3_aa: CASRIGTEAFF
v_call: TRBV7-2; clone_size: .; d_call: .; j_call: TRBJ2-7; cdr3_nt: TGTGCCAGCAGCTTCGCGGTGGGAGCTTCCTACGAGCAGTACTTC; cdr3_aa: CASSFAVGASYEQYF
v_call: TRBV9; clone_size: .; d_call: TRBD1; j_call: TRBJ1-1; cdr3_nt: TGTGCCAGCAGCGTAGATAGTAATAGGTTGGGGAAGGGGGCTAACACTGAAGCTTTCTTT; cdr3_aa: CASSVDSNRLGKGANTEAFF
v_call: TRBV28; clone_size: .; d_call: .; j_call: TRBJ2-1; cdr3_nt: TGTGCCAGCAGTTTGGTGGGCTCCTACAATGAGCAGTTCTTC; cdr3_aa: CASSLVGSYNEQFF
v_call: TRBV6-6; clone_size: .; d_call: TRBD1; j_call: TRBJ1-2; cdr3_nt: TGTGCCAGCAGCCAAGAAGACAGGGACTATGGCTACACCTTC; cdr3_aa: CASSQEDRDYGYTF
v_call: TRBV7-8; clone_size: .; d_call: .; j_call: TRBJ2-7; cdr3_nt: TGTGCCAGCAGCCTAAGAGTAGGGAGAGAGCAGTACTTC; cdr3_aa: CASSLRVGREQYF
v_call: TRBV28; clone_size: .; d_call: TRBD1; j_call: TRBJ2-2; cdr3_nt: TGTGCCAGCAGGAGTAAAGGGACAGGGGTATCTTACACCGGGGAGCTGTTTTTT; cdr3_aa: CASRSKGTGVSYTGELFF
v_call: TRBV4-1; clone_size: .; d_call: .; j_call: TRBJ1-3; cdr3_nt: TGCGCCAGCAGCCAACTTGGGTCGGACACCATATATTTT; cdr3_aa: CASSQLGSDTIYF